Included here is one T cell receptor (beta chain) sequence, with context. Its antigen is currently unknown. A minimum of 5 micrograms of total RNA was extracted per sample. The data belong to a study of blood T cells in healthy people across ages. Study at large: In model experiments, template switching was able to capture about one barcoded beta molecule for every two T cells that were present. Overall study results and limits: Unsorted PBMCs blocked a conclusive comparison of naive and antigen-experienced cells.

The CDR3 has 13 amino acids. Per germline, CDR1 DFQATT and CDR2 SNEGSKA (reference sequence). Trimming took 6 bases from V and 2 from J, leaving 14 bases between them. Through a sample-barcoded 5' primer and a J-beta primer mix, a second PCR was run for about 6 to 12 cycles. Using its own MiXCR run on the 5' RACE reads, TCRdb lists one record per CDR3 protein. The sample lists about 570,000 distinct CDR3 sequences, 25% to 30% seen once, with about a fifth in the top ten. What was sequenced was blood. This receptor was obtained from a woman in her 70s in good health. The chain has TRBV20-1 and TRBJ2-7; D gene uncertain. CDR3 sequence reads: CSAFDPITYEQYF. CDR3 nucleotides: TGCAGTGCCTTTGATCCTATAACCTACGAGCAGTACTTC.